A selection of T cell receptor beta chains follows, all from one sample in a study of T-cell memory formation after mild COVID-19. Each CDR3 protein is one row after TCRdb ran MiXCR on the 5' RACE reads. The profile covers 350,000 to 500,000 distinct CDR3 sequences, with about 25% appearing a single time and about 12% taken by the ten largest. The sequencing sample was made of PBMCs or a T cell subset sorted from them (not recorded which). The receptors come from an adult woman who had mild COVID-19 (a few samples of this study predate the infection). Cell type and time point are not known. The CDR3 runs from the conserved cysteine through the conserved F or W. The D gene is left open where the match is weak. The size field is filled for only some rows; it gives once, few, many or a size class.

clone_size: few; j_call: TRBJ2-7; v_call: TRBV25-1; cdr3_length: 12; d_call: -; cdr3_nt: TGTGCCAGCAGTGCGCAGAACTACGAGCAGTACTTC; cdr3_aa: CASSAQNYEQYF
clone_size: -; j_call: TRBJ1-1; v_call: TRBV9; cdr3_length: 15; d_call: -; cdr3_nt: TGTGCCAGCAGCGCGCCCGGGACGGTAAACACTGAAGCTTTCTTT; cdr3_aa: CASSAPGTVNTEAFF
clone_size: -; j_call: TRBJ1-2; v_call: TRBV12-3/TRBV12-4; cdr3_length: 18; d_call: TRBD1; cdr3_nt: TGTGCCAGCAGTTCATCTGTGTGGGGGGCTGCAGGGGGCTATGGCTACACCTTC; cdr3_aa: CASSSSVWGAAGGYGYTF
clone_size: -; j_call: TRBJ2-5; v_call: TRBV25-1; cdr3_length: 15; d_call: -; cdr3_nt: TGTGCCAGCAATGCAGGGTGGGGGCCGGGAGAGACCCAGTACTTC; cdr3_aa: CASNAGWGPGETQYF
clone_size: -; j_call: TRBJ1-5; v_call: TRBV12-3/TRBV12-4; cdr3_length: 13; d_call: -; cdr3_nt: TGTGCCAGCATGGGGTATAGCAATCAGCCCCAGCATTTT; cdr3_aa: CASMGYSNQPQHF
clone_size: few; j_call: TRBJ1-2; v_call: TRBV29-1; cdr3_length: 13; d_call: TRBD1; cdr3_nt: TGCAGCGTTGAGGGACAGTCCTCCTATGGCTACACCTTC; cdr3_aa: CSVEGQSSYGYTF
clone_size: -; j_call: TRBJ1-5; v_call: TRBV6-6; cdr3_length: 16; d_call: -; cdr3_nt: TGTGCCAGCAGTTACTCATGGGGCGGAAGCAATCAGCCCCAGCATTTT; cdr3_aa: CASSYSWGGSNQPQHF
clone_size: few; j_call: TRBJ2-1; v_call: TRBV24-1; cdr3_length: 15; d_call: -; cdr3_nt: TGTGCCACCAGTGTTCGGCAGGGGAGTACGCATGAGCAGTTCTTC; cdr3_aa: CATSVRQGSTHEQFF
clone_size: once; j_call: TRBJ2-4; v_call: TRBV14; cdr3_length: 15; d_call: -; cdr3_nt: TGTGCCAGCAGCCAAGGGTTGAGAGGTGTGGACATTCAGTACTTC; cdr3_aa: CASSQGLRGVDIQYF
clone_size: few; j_call: TRBJ2-7; v_call: TRBV4-2; cdr3_length: 14; d_call: TRBD1; cdr3_nt: TGTGCCAGCAGCCCTTGGGACAGTCCGCGGGAGCAGTACTTC; cdr3_aa: CASSPWDSPREQYF
clone_size: many; j_call: TRBJ2-2; v_call: TRBV6-1; cdr3_length: 19; d_call: TRBD2; cdr3_nt: TGTGCCAGCAGTGAAGCGGGTTCGGGACTAGGGGCGAACACCGGGGAGCTGTTTTTT; cdr3_aa: CASSEAGSGLGANTGELFF
clone_size: -; j_call: TRBJ1-1; v_call: TRBV12-3/TRBV12-4; cdr3_length: 14; d_call: TRBD1; cdr3_nt: TGTGCCAGCAGTTTGGACAGGGCGGGAACTGAAGCTTTCTTT; cdr3_aa: CASSLDRAGTEAFF
clone_size: -; j_call: TRBJ2-4; v_call: TRBV29-1; cdr3_length: 14; d_call: -; cdr3_nt: TGCAGCGTTGAACCGGGCCCACAAGGGAACATTCAGTACTTC; cdr3_aa: CSVEPGPQGNIQYF
clone_size: few; j_call: TRBJ2-3; v_call: TRBV20-1; cdr3_length: 14; d_call: -; cdr3_nt: TGCAGTGCCCCAAGACTCGACGGGGCAGATACGCAGTATTTT; cdr3_aa: CSAPRLDGADTQYF
clone_size: -; j_call: TRBJ2-1; v_call: TRBV4-1; cdr3_length: 16; d_call: TRBD1; cdr3_nt: TGCGCCAGCAGCCAAGCTACAGGGGACCTCTACAATGAGCAGTTCTTC; cdr3_aa: CASSQATGDLYNEQFF
clone_size: -; j_call: TRBJ1-6; v_call: TRBV9; cdr3_length: 15; d_call: -; cdr3_nt: TGTGCCAGCAGCGTAGACCCCAACCAGAATTCACCCCTCCACTTT; cdr3_aa: CASSVDPNQNSPLHF
clone_size: -; j_call: TRBJ2-5; v_call: TRBV24-1; cdr3_length: 16; d_call: -; cdr3_nt: TGTGCCACCAGTGATCCAACGACAGGCTTGGGGTGGACCCAGTACTTC; cdr3_aa: CATSDPTTGLGWTQYF
clone_size: -; j_call: TRBJ2-7; v_call: TRBV6-5; cdr3_length: 15; d_call: TRBD2; cdr3_nt: TGTGCCAGCAGCCGACTAGCGGTACCCTCCTACGAGCAGTACTTC; cdr3_aa: CASSRLAVPSYEQYF
clone_size: many; j_call: TRBJ2-7; v_call: TRBV18; cdr3_length: 14; d_call: -; cdr3_nt: TGTGCCAGCTCACCTAGAGACGGCCCCTACGAGCAGTACTTC; cdr3_aa: CASSPRDGPYEQYF
clone_size: -; j_call: TRBJ2-2; v_call: TRBV20-1; cdr3_length: 15; d_call: TRBD1; cdr3_nt: TGCAGTGCCCTGCGGACAGGGGAGGTTGGCGGGGAGCTGTTTTTT; cdr3_aa: CSALRTGEVGGELFF
clone_size: -; j_call: TRBJ2-7; v_call: TRBV4-2; cdr3_length: 16; d_call: TRBD1; cdr3_nt: TGTGCCAGCAGCCAAGAAGGGACAGGTCGTACCTACGAGCAGTACTTC; cdr3_aa: CASSQEGTGRTYEQYF
clone_size: -; j_call: TRBJ2-3; v_call: TRBV12-3/TRBV12-4; cdr3_length: 16; d_call: TRBD1; cdr3_nt: TGTGCCAGCAGTCCCCCAGGGGGTCCCAGCACAGATACGCAGTATTTT; cdr3_aa: CASSPPGGPSTDTQYF
clone_size: once; j_call: TRBJ2-7; v_call: TRBV30; cdr3_length: 12; d_call: -; cdr3_nt: TGTGCCTGGAGCCGGATTTCGGCCGAGCAGTACTTC; cdr3_aa: CAWSRISAEQYF
clone_size: few; j_call: TRBJ2-3; v_call: TRBV29-1; cdr3_length: 14; d_call: TRBD1; cdr3_nt: TGCAGCGTTGAAACAGGGGCAAGCACAGATACGCAGTATTTT; cdr3_aa: CSVETGASTDTQYF
clone_size: -; j_call: TRBJ1-5; v_call: TRBV5-1; cdr3_length: 15; d_call: -; cdr3_nt: TGCGCCAGCAGCTTGGACGGGCAGGGGAATCAGCCCCAGCATTTT; cdr3_aa: CASSLDGQGNQPQHF
clone_size: -; j_call: TRBJ1-1; v_call: TRBV11-2; cdr3_length: 16; d_call: -; cdr3_nt: TGTGCCAGCAGCTTGATTAACAGGGCTTCAAGCCGTGAAGCTTTCTTT; cdr3_aa: CASSLINRASSREAFF
clone_size: -; j_call: TRBJ2-7; v_call: TRBV4-2; cdr3_length: 15; d_call: TRBD1; cdr3_nt: TGTGCCAGCAGCCCTCATGACAGGGACCACTACGAGCAGTACTTC; cdr3_aa: CASSPHDRDHYEQYF
clone_size: once; j_call: TRBJ2-7; v_call: TRBV30; cdr3_length: 11; d_call: -; cdr3_nt: TGTGCCTGGAGTGTACCCGACGAGCAGTACTTC; cdr3_aa: CAWSVPDEQYF
clone_size: -; j_call: TRBJ2-2; v_call: TRBV30; cdr3_length: 16; d_call: TRBD1; cdr3_nt: TGTGCCTGGAGTGCCTACAGGGGCTCGGACACCGGGGAGCTGTTTTTT; cdr3_aa: CAWSAYRGSDTGELFF
clone_size: -; j_call: TRBJ1-1; v_call: TRBV12-3/TRBV12-4; cdr3_length: 15; d_call: TRBD1; cdr3_nt: TGTGCCAGCAGTTGGGGACAGGGAAGGGGCACTGAAGCTTTCTTT; cdr3_aa: CASSWGQGRGTEAFF
clone_size: few; j_call: TRBJ2-1; v_call: TRBV12-3/TRBV12-4; cdr3_length: 14; d_call: -; cdr3_nt: TGTGCCAGCAAGGTAGCGCGGCCCTACAATGAGCAGTTCTTC; cdr3_aa: CASKVARPYNEQFF
clone_size: -; j_call: TRBJ2-2; v_call: TRBV5-4; cdr3_length: 15; d_call: TRBD1; cdr3_nt: TGTGCCAGCAGCGTGGGACAGGGGGATACCGGGGAGCTGTTTTTT; cdr3_aa: CASSVGQGDTGELFF
clone_size: few; j_call: TRBJ2-5; v_call: TRBV13; cdr3_length: 14; d_call: -; cdr3_nt: TGTGCCAGCAGCTTAGACCAGGGCTTGAAGACCCAGTACTTC; cdr3_aa: CASSLDQGLKTQYF
clone_size: few; j_call: TRBJ2-5; v_call: TRBV7-2; cdr3_length: 13; d_call: -; cdr3_nt: TGTGCCAGCAGCTTAGCGGCTCAGGAGACCCAGTACTTC; cdr3_aa: CASSLAAQETQYF
clone_size: -; j_call: TRBJ2-1; v_call: TRBV9; cdr3_length: 16; d_call: -; cdr3_nt: TGTGCCAGCAGCGTAGAGGGGGTTCGGACCTACAATGAGCAGTTCTTC; cdr3_aa: CASSVEGVRTYNEQFF
clone_size: -; j_call: TRBJ1-3; v_call: TRBV4-1; cdr3_length: 15; d_call: -; cdr3_nt: TGCGCCAGCAGCCAAGTCCTAATTTCCGGGAACACCATATATTTT; cdr3_aa: CASSQVLISGNTIYF
clone_size: few; j_call: TRBJ2-7; v_call: TRBV4-1; cdr3_length: 13; d_call: -; cdr3_nt: TGCGCCAGCAGCCAAGAAAGACCTTACGAGCAGTACTTC; cdr3_aa: CASSQERPYEQYF
clone_size: few; j_call: TRBJ2-1; v_call: TRBV6-6; cdr3_length: 15; d_call: TRBD1; cdr3_nt: TGTGCCAGCAGTTACACAGGGGGCACCTACAATGAGCAGTTCTTC; cdr3_aa: CASSYTGGTYNEQFF
clone_size: many; j_call: TRBJ2-1; v_call: TRBV5-1; cdr3_length: 15; d_call: -; cdr3_nt: TGCGCCAGCAGCTTGGGGGTCGGCTCCTACAATGAGCAGTTCTTC; cdr3_aa: CASSLGVGSYNEQFF
clone_size: many; j_call: TRBJ2-7; v_call: TRBV7-9; cdr3_length: 14; d_call: -; cdr3_nt: TGTGCCAGCAGCTTAACGTACGAAGACTACGAGCAGTACTTC; cdr3_aa: CASSLTYEDYEQYF
clone_size: -; j_call: TRBJ1-2; v_call: TRBV20-1; cdr3_length: 14; d_call: -; cdr3_nt: TGCAGTGCTAGTAAGGGGAGCGTGCTTTTGGGCTACACCTTC; cdr3_aa: CSASKGSVLLGYTF
clone_size: -; j_call: TRBJ2-7; v_call: TRBV13; cdr3_length: 14; d_call: TRBD1; cdr3_nt: TGTGCCAGCAGCGCCTCTGGACAGGCCTACGAGCAGTACTTC; cdr3_aa: CASSASGQAYEQYF
clone_size: few; j_call: TRBJ2-5; v_call: TRBV2; cdr3_length: 16; d_call: -; cdr3_nt: TGTGCCAGCAGACCCTTTGTAGTATGGGAACAAGAGACCCAGTACTTC; cdr3_aa: CASRPFVVWEQETQYF
clone_size: few; j_call: TRBJ1-1; v_call: TRBV7-3; cdr3_length: 16; d_call: -; cdr3_nt: TGTGCCAGCAGCCTCGTTTCGCTCGGGGGGAACACTGAAGCTTTCTTT; cdr3_aa: CASSLVSLGGNTEAFF
clone_size: few; j_call: TRBJ2-1; v_call: TRBV6-5; cdr3_length: 16; d_call: TRBD2; cdr3_nt: TGTGCCAGCAGGGGGACTAGCGGGAGTTCGGGTAATGAGCAGTTCTTC; cdr3_aa: CASRGTSGSSGNEQFF
clone_size: -; j_call: TRBJ1-1; v_call: TRBV19; cdr3_length: 13; d_call: -; cdr3_nt: TGTGCCAGTAGTATGGGCAGGAAGCGACAAGCTTTCTTT; cdr3_aa: CASSMGRKRQAFF
clone_size: few; j_call: TRBJ2-1; v_call: TRBV4-1; cdr3_length: 13; d_call: -; cdr3_nt: TGCGCCAGCAGCCACCCAGACAGCCCGGGGCAGTTCTTC; cdr3_aa: CASSHPDSPGQFF
clone_size: -; j_call: TRBJ2-5; v_call: TRBV7-9; cdr3_length: 16; d_call: -; cdr3_nt: TGTGCCAGCAGCGACCTAGGGCCGGGGTACCAAGAGACCCAGTACTTC; cdr3_aa: CASSDLGPGYQETQYF
clone_size: -; j_call: TRBJ2-1; v_call: TRBV7-2; cdr3_length: 15; d_call: -; cdr3_nt: TGTGCCAGCAGCGATAGCCATGGGCACTACAATGAGCAGTTCTTC; cdr3_aa: CASSDSHGHYNEQFF
clone_size: -; j_call: TRBJ2-4; v_call: TRBV11-3; cdr3_length: 17; d_call: -; cdr3_nt: TGTGCCAGCAGCTTAGCTAGCCTCGAGTGGGGGAAAAACATTCAGTACTTC; cdr3_aa: CASSLASLEWGKNIQYF
clone_size: -; j_call: TRBJ2-1; v_call: TRBV5-1; cdr3_length: 16; d_call: TRBD1; cdr3_nt: TGCGCCAGCAGTCACTACCCGGGACAGGGAGGGAATGAGCAGTTCTTC; cdr3_aa: CASSHYPGQGGNEQFF
clone_size: few; j_call: TRBJ1-1; v_call: TRBV12-3/TRBV12-4; cdr3_length: 13; d_call: -; cdr3_nt: TGTGCCAGCAGGCTCCAGACGAACACTGAAGCTTTCTTT; cdr3_aa: CASRLQTNTEAFF
clone_size: few; j_call: TRBJ2-3; v_call: TRBV12-3/TRBV12-4; cdr3_length: 14; d_call: -; cdr3_nt: TGTGCCAGCAGGGAGTTTGACTCCACAGATACGCAGTATTTT; cdr3_aa: CASREFDSTDTQYF
clone_size: few; j_call: TRBJ2-7; v_call: TRBV7-8; cdr3_length: 15; d_call: TRBD2; cdr3_nt: TGTGCCAGCAGCTTATCAAGCGGGGGGGCCATCGAGCAGTACTTC; cdr3_aa: CASSLSSGGAIEQYF
clone_size: -; j_call: TRBJ2-7; v_call: TRBV4-1; cdr3_length: 16; d_call: TRBD1; cdr3_nt: TGCGCCAGCAGCCAAGAAGAAAGAGGGGGCTACTACGAGCAGTACTTC; cdr3_aa: CASSQEERGGYYEQYF
clone_size: -; j_call: TRBJ1-1; v_call: TRBV6-2/TRBV6-3; cdr3_length: 13; d_call: -; cdr3_nt: TGTGCCAGCAGTGGGCTACGGAACACTGAAGCTTTCTTT; cdr3_aa: CASSGLRNTEAFF
clone_size: -; j_call: TRBJ2-7; v_call: TRBV6-6; cdr3_length: 15; d_call: TRBD1; cdr3_nt: TGTGCCAGCAGTCGCCCCCGGGACAGATTCTACGAGCAGTACTTC; cdr3_aa: CASSRPRDRFYEQYF
clone_size: -; j_call: TRBJ2-3; v_call: TRBV27; cdr3_length: 14; d_call: -; cdr3_nt: TGTGCCAGCAGGTCCAGGGGGGGCCGGGATACGCAGTATTTT; cdr3_aa: CASRSRGGRDTQYF
clone_size: few; j_call: TRBJ2-1; v_call: TRBV29-1; cdr3_length: 15; d_call: -; cdr3_nt: TGCAGCGTTCTCCCGACGGAGAGCTCCTACAATGAGCAGTTCTTC; cdr3_aa: CSVLPTESSYNEQFF